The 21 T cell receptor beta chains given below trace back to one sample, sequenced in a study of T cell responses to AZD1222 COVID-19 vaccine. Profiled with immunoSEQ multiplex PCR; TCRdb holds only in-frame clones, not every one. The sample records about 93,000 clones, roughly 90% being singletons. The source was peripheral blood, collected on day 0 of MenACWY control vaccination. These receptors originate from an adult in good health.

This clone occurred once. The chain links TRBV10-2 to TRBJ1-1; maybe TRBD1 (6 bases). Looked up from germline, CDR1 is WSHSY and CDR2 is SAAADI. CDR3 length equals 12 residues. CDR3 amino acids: CARGGLVTEAFF. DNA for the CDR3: TGCGCGAGGGGGGGCCTGGTCACTGAAGCTTTCTTT.

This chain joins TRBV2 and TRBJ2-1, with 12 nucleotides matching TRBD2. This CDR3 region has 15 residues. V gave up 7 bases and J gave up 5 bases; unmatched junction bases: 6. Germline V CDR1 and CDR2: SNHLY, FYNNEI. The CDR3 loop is CASKILAGGHNEQFF. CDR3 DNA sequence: TGTGCCAGCAAGATACTAGCGGGGGGACACAATGAGCAGTTCTTC.

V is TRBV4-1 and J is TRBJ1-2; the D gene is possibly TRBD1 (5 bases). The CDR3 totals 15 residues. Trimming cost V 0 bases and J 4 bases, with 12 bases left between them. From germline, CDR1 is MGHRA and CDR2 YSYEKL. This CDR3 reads CASSQDGAGFYGYTF. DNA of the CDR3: TGCGCCAGCAGCCAAGATGGGGCAGGATTCTATGGCTACACCTTC.

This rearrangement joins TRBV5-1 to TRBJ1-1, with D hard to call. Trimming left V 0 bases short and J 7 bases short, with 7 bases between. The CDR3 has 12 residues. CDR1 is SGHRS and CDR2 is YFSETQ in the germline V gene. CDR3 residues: CASSLGAGEAFF. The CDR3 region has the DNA TGCGCCAGCAGCTTGGGAGCGGGTGAAGCTTTCTTT.

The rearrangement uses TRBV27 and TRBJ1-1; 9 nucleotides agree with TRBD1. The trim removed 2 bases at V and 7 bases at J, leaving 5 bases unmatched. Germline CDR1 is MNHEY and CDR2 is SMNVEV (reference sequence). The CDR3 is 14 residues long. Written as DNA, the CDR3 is TGTGCCAGCAGTTTAAGGGACAGGGAGGATGAAGCTTTCTTT. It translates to CASSLRDREDEAFF.

CDR3 sequence: CASSSTNNYGYTF. The CDR3 region has the DNA TGCGCCAGCAGCTCGACAAACAACTATGGCTACACCTTC. The chain combines TRBV5-1 with TRBJ1-2; D remains ambiguous. Per the germline V gene, CDR1 is SGHRS and CDR2 is YFSETQ. The germline V and J ends were trimmed by 3 bases and 2 bases, with 8 bases remaining between them. There are 13 residues in the CDR3.

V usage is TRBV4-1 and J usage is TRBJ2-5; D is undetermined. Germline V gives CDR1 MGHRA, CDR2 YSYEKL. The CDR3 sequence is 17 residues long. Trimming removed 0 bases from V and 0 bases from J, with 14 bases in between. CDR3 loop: CASSQDSLETYQETQYF. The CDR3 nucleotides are TGCGCCAGCAGCCAAGATTCCCTGGAGACGTACCAAGAGACCCAGTACTTC.

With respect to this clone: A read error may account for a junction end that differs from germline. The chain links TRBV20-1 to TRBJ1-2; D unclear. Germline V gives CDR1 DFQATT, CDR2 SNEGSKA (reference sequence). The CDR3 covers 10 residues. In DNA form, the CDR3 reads TGCAGTGCTAGAGACCCTCGGTCCCAGTTC. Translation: CSARDPRSQF.

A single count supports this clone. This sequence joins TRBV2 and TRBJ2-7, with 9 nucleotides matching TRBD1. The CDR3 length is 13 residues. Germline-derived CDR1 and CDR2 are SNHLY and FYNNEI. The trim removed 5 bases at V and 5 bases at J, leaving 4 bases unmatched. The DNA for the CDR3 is TGTGCCAGCAGTCGACAGGGGGTTCACGAGCAGTACTTC. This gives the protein CASSRQGVHEQYF.

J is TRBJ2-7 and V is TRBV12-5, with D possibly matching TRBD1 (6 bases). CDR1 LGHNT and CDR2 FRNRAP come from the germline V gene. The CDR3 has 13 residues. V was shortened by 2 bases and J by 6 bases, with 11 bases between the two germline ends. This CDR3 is CASGLLQGREQYF. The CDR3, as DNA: TGTGCTAGTGGTTTGCTACAGGGTCGCGAGCAGTACTTC.

The CDR3 region is CASSEGQGGSPLHF. CDR3 in DNA: TGTGCCAGCAGTGAAGGGCAGGGTGGTTCACCCCTCCACTTT. J is TRBJ1-6 and V is TRBV2, with D possibly being TRBD1 (5 bases). In germline, CDR1 is SNHLY, CDR2 FYNNEI. V lost 1 base and J 9 bases, leaving 10 bases between the germline ends. The CDR3 consists of 14 residues.

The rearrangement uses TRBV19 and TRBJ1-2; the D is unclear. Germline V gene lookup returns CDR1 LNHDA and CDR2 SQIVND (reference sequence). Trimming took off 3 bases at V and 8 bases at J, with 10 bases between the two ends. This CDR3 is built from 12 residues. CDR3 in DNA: TGTGCCAGTAGTATCTCCATTTACGGCTACACCTTC. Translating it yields CASSISIYGYTF.

CDR3 coding DNA: TGTGCCACCAGCAGAGATCAGGGTGGCTACACCTTC. Translating it yields CATSRDQGGYTF. The V gene is TRBV15, the J gene TRBJ1-2; possibly TRBD1 for D (5 bases). CDR1 is LNHNV, CDR2 YYDKDF, per germline (reference sequence). Deletions cut 0 bases from V and 7 bases from J, with 6 bases between. The CDR3 has 12 residues.

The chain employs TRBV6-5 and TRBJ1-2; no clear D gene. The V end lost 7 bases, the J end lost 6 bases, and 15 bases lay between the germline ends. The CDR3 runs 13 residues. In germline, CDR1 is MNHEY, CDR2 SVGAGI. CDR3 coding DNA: TGTGCCAGCACCGTGGGCACACTCAATGGCTACACCTTC. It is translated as CASTVGTLNGYTF.

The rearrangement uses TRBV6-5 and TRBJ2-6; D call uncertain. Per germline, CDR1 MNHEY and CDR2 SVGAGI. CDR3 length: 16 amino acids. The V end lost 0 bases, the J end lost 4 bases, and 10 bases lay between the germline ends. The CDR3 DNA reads TGTGCCAGCAGTTACTCCCCTCGGGCAGGGGCCAACGTCCTGACTTTC. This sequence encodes CASSYSPRAGANVLTF.

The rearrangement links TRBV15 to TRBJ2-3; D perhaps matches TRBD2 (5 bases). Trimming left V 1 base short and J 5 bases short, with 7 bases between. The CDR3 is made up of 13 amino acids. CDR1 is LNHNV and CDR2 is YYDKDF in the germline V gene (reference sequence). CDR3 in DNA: TGTGCCACCAGCAGAGCAGCGGTAGATACGCAGTATTTT. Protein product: CATSRAAVDTQYF. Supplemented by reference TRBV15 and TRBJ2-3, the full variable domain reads DAMVIQNPRYQVTQFGKPVTLSCSQTLNHNVMYWYQQKSSQAPKLLFHYYDKDFNNEADTPDNFQSRRPNTSFCFLDIRSPGLGDTAMYLCATSRAAVDTQYFGPGTRLTVL.

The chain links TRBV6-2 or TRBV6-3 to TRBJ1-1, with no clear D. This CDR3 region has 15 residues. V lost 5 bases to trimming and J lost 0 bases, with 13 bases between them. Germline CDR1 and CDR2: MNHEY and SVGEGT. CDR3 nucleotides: TGTGCCAGCAGTCCATTCGGGTCGGTGAACACTGAAGCTTTCTTT. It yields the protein CASSPFGSVNTEAFF.

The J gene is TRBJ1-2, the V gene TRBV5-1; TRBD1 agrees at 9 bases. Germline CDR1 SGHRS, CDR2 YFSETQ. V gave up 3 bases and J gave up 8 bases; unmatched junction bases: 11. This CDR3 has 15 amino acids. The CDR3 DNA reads TGCGCCAGCAGCTACGCTCTGGACAGGGGTTCGGGCTACACCTTC. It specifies CASSYALDRGSGYTF.

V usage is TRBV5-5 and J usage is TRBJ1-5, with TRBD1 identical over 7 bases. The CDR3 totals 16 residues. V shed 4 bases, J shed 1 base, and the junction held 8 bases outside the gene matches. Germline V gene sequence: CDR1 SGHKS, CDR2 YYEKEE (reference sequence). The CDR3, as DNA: TGTGCCAGCAGCCCTGTGGTAGGGGGCAGCAATCAGCCCCAGCATTTT. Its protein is CASSPVVGGSNQPQHF. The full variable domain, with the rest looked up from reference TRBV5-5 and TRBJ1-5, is DAGVTQSPTHLIKTRGQQVTLRCSPISGHKSVSWYQQVLGQGPQFIFQYYEKEERGRGNFPDRFSARQFPNYSSELNVNALLLGDSALYLCASSPVVGGSNQPQHFGDGTRLSIL.

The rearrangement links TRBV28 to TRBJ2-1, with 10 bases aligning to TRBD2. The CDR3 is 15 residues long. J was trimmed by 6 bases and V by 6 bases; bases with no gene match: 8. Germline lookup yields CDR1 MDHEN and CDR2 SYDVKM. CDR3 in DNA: TGTGCCAGCAGGGCCCCAAGCGGGGGGGCCAATGAGCAGTTCTTC. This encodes CASRAPSGGANEQFF.

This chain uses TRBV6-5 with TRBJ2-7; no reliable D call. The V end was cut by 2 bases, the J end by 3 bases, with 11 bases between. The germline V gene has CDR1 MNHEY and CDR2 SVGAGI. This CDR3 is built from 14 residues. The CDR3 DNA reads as TGTGCCAGCAGTTACGACGGTTCTAACTACGAGCAGTACTTC. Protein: CASSYDGSNYEQYF.